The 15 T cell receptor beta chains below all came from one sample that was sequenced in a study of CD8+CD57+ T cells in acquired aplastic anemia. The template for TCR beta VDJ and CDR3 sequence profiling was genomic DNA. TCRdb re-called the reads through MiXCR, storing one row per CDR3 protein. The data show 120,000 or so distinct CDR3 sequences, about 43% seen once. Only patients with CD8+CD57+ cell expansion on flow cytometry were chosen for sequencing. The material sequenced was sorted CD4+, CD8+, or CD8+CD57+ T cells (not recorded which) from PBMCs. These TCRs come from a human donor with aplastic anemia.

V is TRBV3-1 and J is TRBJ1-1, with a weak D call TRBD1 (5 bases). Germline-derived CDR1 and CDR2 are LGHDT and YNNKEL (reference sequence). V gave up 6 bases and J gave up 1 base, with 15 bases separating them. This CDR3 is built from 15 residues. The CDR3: CASSPPGRWNTEAFF. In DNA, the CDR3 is TGTGCCAGCAGTCCTCCGGGACGCTGGAACACTGAAGCTTTCTTT. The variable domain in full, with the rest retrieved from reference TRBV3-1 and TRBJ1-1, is DTAVSQTPKYLVTQMGNDKSIKCEQNLGHDTMYWYKQDSKKFLKIMFSYNNKELIINETVPNRFSPKSPDKAHLNLHINSLELGDSAVYFCASSPPGRWNTEAFFGQGTRLTVV.

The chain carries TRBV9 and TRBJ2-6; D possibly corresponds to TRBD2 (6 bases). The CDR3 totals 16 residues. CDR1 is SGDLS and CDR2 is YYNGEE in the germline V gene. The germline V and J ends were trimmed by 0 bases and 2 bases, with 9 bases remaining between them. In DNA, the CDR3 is TGTGCCAGCAGCGTAGGTCCGGGGGCTGGGGCCAACGTCCTGACTTTC. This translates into CASSVGPGAGANVLTF.

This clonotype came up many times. This CDR3 is CASSDGMVGNTIYF. CDR3 DNA: TGTGCCTCATCCGACGGGATGGTTGGAAACACCATATATTTT. The gene calls are TRBV5-4 and TRBJ1-3; D not certain. The CDR3 has 14 residues. V was trimmed by 10 bases and J by 3 bases, leaving 17 bases between them. The germline V gene has CDR1 SGHNT and CDR2 YYREEE (reference sequence).

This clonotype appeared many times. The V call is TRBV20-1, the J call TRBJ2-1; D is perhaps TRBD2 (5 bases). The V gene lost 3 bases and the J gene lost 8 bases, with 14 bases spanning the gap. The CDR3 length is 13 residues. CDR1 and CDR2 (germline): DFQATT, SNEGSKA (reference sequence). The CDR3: CSARVTSSYEQFF. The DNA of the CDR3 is TGCAGTGCTAGGGTTACTAGTAGTTATGAGCAGTTCTTC.

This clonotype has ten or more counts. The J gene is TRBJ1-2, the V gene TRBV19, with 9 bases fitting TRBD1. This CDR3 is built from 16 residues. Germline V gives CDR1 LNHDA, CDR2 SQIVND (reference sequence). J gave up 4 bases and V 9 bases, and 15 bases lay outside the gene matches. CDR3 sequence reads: CASQYWVQGASYGYTF. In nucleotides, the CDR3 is TGTGCCAGCCAGTACTGGGTACAGGGGGCAAGCTATGGCTACACCTTC.

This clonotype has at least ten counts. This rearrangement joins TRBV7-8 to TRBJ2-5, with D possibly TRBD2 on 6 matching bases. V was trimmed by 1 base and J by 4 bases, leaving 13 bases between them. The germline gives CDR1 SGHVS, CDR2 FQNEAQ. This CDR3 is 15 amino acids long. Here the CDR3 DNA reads TGTGCCAGCAGCTTAGAGGCGAGGAGGGCAGAGACCCAGTACTTC. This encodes CASSLEARRAETQYF.

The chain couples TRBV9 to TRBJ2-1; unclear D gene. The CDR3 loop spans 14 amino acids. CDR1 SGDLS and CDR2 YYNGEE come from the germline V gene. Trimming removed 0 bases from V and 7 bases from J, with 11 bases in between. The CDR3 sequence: CASSVVPGVNEQFF. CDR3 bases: TGTGCCAGCAGCGTAGTCCCTGGGGTTAATGAGCAGTTCTTC.

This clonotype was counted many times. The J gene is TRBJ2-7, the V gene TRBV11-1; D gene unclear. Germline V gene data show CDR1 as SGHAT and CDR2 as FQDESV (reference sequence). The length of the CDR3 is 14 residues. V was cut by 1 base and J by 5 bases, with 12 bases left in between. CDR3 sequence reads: CASSLEAGPHEQYV. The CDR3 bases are TGTGCCAGCAGCTTAGAGGCAGGTCCCCACGAGCAGTACGTC.

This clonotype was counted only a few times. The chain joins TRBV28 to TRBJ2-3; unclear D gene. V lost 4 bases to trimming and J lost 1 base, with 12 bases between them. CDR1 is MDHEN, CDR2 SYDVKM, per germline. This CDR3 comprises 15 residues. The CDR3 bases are TGTGCCAGCAGTTCCTCAGGAGTTCGCACAGATACGCAGTATTTT. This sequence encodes CASSSSGVRTDTQYF.

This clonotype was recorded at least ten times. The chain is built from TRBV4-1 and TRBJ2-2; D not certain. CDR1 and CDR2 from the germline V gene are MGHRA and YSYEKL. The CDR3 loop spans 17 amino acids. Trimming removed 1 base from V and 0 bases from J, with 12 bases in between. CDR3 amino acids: CASSQVGVTANTGELFF. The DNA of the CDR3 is TGCGCCAGCAGCCAAGTCGGAGTCACCGCGAACACCGGGGAGCTGTTTTTT.

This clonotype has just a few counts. The CDR3 DNA is TGTGCCAGCAGCAGCCTGGGACAGGGAGGCATGGACGGCTACACCTTC. Protein product: CASSSLGQGGMDGYTF. The J gene is TRBJ1-2, the V gene TRBV6-1; TRBD1 aligns across 9 bases. The V segment lost 6 bases and the J segment 8 bases; nucleotides outside the gene matches: 16. The CDR3 contains 16 residues. Per germline, CDR1 MNHNS and CDR2 SASEGT.

CDR3 in amino acids: CASSFFTEETQYF. The CDR3 region has the DNA TGTGCCAGCAGCTTCTTCACCGAAGAGACCCAGTACTTC. The J gene is TRBJ2-5, the V gene TRBV7-9; no definite D call. CDR1 is SEHNR, CDR2 FQNEAQ, per germline (reference sequence). V was pared by 3 bases and J by 3 bases, with 8 bases between. The CDR3 runs to 13 residues.

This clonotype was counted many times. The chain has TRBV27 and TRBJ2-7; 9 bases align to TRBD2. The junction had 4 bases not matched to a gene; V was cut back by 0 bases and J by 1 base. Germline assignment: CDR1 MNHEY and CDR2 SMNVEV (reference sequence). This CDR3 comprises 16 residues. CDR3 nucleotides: TGTGCCAGCAGTTTATCGCTAGCGGGGACTTCCTACGAGCAGTACTTC. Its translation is CASSLSLAGTSYEQYF.

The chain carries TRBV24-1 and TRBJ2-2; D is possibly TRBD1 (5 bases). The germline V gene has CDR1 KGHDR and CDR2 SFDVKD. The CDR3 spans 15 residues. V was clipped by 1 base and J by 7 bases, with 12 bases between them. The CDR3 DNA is TGTGCCACCAGTGATTTTAGGGCAGGGAACGGGGAGCTGTTTTTT. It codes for CATSDFRAGNGELFF.

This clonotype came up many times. The CDR3 DNA follows: TGCGCCAGCAGCGACAGCCCGACAGGCCCGGGGACTGAAGCTTTCTTT. Translated, it gives CASSDSPTGPGTEAFF. This chain connects TRBV5-1 to TRBJ1-1, with a possible D match to TRBD1 (6 bases). The CDR3 length is 16 residues. Trimming shortened V by 4 bases and J by 5 bases, and 21 bases separated the two germline ends. CDR1 and CDR2 (germline): SGHRS, YFSETQ.